The sequence of this TCR beta chain was determined in a study of blood T cell repertoires in COVID-19. Study overall: Samples representing acute and convalescent COVID-19 were sourced from the United States, Italy and Spain. Nucleic acid was either cDNA or gDNA, and it came from T cells, B-cell-depleted T cells, or PBMCs.

Germline assignment: CDR1 SGHTA and CDR2 FQGNSA. V lost 5 bases, J lost 1 base, and 11 bases lay in between. This CDR3 is 14 amino acids long. Per the original data handling: Researchers report that nucleated cell counts were estimated from reference gene primer amplification. Using immunoSEQ multiplex PCR, the repertoire was profiled, and TCRdb retains in-frame clones only, with some absent. The V and J calls and clone size come from that table; D and trimming were worked out from the DNA. Of 100,000 to 150,000 clones listed, around three quarters are singletons. The sequence was collected from a man aged 40-50 years with active or convalescent COVID-19. Material: peripheral blood. The gene calls are TRBV7-2 and TRBJ1-1; a weak D match, TRBD1 (5 bases). The CDR3 spells CASSHWTSNTEAFF. As DNA, the CDR3 is TGTGCCAGCAGCCACTGGACATCGAACACTGAAGCTTTCTTT. Looking up the rest from reference TRBV7-2 and TRBJ1-1 gives the full variable domain: GAGVSQSPSNKVTEKGKDVELRCDPISGHTALYWYRQSLGQGLEFLIYFQGNSAPDKSGLPSDRFSAERTGGSVSTLTIQRTQQEDSAVYLCASSHWTSNTEAFFGQGTRLTVV.